These 22 T cell receptor beta chains share one sample of origin, sequenced in a study of blood T cell repertoires in COVID-19. TCRdb's copy holds only in-frame clones and misses some; the assay was immunoSEQ multiplex PCR. The sample lists about 250,000 clones, about 91% seen once, with roughly 6.7% in the top ten. Sequencing used peripheral blood. These TCRs come from a woman aged 25-40 years with COVID-19, enrolled during active disease.

This chain connects TRBV7-2 to TRBJ1-4, with 7 bases that match TRBD1. The CDR3 sequence is 15 residues long. Looked up from germline, CDR1 is SGHTA and CDR2 is FQGNSA. V lost 5 bases and J lost 3; bases outside the gene matches: 6. Here the CDR3 DNA reads TGTGCCAGCAGCCCCCAGACAGGGCCTAATGAAAAACTGTTTTTT. Translated, it gives CASSPQTGPNEKLFF.

The chain employs TRBV9 and TRBJ2-7; 8 bases match TRBD1. Germline V gives CDR1 SGDLS, CDR2 YYNGEE. The CDR3 has 14 amino acids. After removal of 3 bases from V and 3 bases from J, the junction contained 5 bases not matched to a gene. The CDR3 DNA follows: TGTGCCAGCAGCGCCTGGACAGGGATCTACGAGCAGTACGTC. This translates into CASSAWTGIYEQYV.

In this sample, this clone turned up a few times. The rearrangement uses TRBV15 and TRBJ1-1; D unresolved. The V gene lost 0 bases and the J gene lost 4 bases, with 9 bases spanning the gap. Germline CDR1 LNHNV, CDR2 YYDKDF (reference sequence). The CDR3 is 14 residues long. CDR3 sequence: CATSRDRGSTEAFF. Written as DNA, the CDR3 is TGTGCCACCAGCAGAGATCGGGGTAGCACTGAAGCTTTCTTT.

This sequence joins TRBV5-6 and TRBJ1-1, with D unresolved. This CDR3 contains 12 residues. V was cut by 2 bases and J by 8 bases, with 10 bases left in between. CDR1 and CDR2 from the germline V gene are SGHDT and YYEEEE. The CDR3 is CASSFDVGEAFF. In DNA, the CDR3 is TGTGCCAGCAGCTTTGACGTGGGCGAAGCTTTCTTT.

This chain connects TRBV21-1 to TRBJ2-5; TRBD1, the table's D call, lacks a check against the DNA. TRBV21-1 is reported as a pseudogene. This CDR3 is built from 15 residues. CDR3 protein: CASSNSDRRQETQYF. The CDR3 DNA follows: TGTGCCAGCAGCAATTCCGACAGGAGACAAGAGACCCAGTACTTC.

This sequence joins TRBV11-2 and TRBJ2-3, with a tentative D call TRBD1 (6 bases). From germline, CDR1 is SGHAT and CDR2 FQNNGV. The CDR3 has 13 residues. The ends were cut back, 4 bases at V and 3 bases at J, with 8 bases in the middle. CDR3 DNA: TGTGCCAGCAGCTATACAGGGACAGATACGCAGTATTTT. This codes for CASSYTGTDTQYF.

V usage is TRBV27 and J usage is TRBJ1-2; D possibly corresponds to TRBD1 (6 bases). The length of the CDR3 is 15 residues. V shed 2 bases and J shed 2 bases, with 12 bases lying between them. Germline loops: CDR1 MNHEY, CDR2 SMNVEV (reference sequence). The CDR3 nucleotides read TGTGCCAGCAGTTTACGGTGGGGACAAAACTATGGCTACACCTTC. It encodes CASSLRWGQNYGYTF.

The chain combines TRBV7-2 with TRBJ2-3, with 15 bases fitting TRBD2. The V and J ends lost 4 bases and 15 bases, in that order; junction bases with no gene match: 17. From germline, CDR1 is SGHTA and CDR2 FQGNSA. The CDR3 has 17 residues. CDR3 sequence reads: CASSSSLGLAGGRAPYF. CDR3 sequence (DNA): TGTGCCAGCAGCTCCTCCCTGGGACTAGCGGGGGGCAGGGCACCTTATTTT.

The chain links TRBV24-1 to TRBJ2-7; no firm D call. The CDR3 runs 13 residues. The germline gives CDR1 KGHDR, CDR2 SFDVKD. V shed 8 bases and J shed 1 base, with 11 bases lying between them. In DNA, the CDR3 is TGTGCCACCAACTCAGGTACTTCCTACGAGCAGTACGTC. This encodes CATNSGTSYEQYV.

The rearrangement uses TRBV6-5 and TRBJ1-1; 7 bases match TRBD1. The germline V gene has CDR1 MNHEY and CDR2 SVGAGI. The CDR3 has 16 residues. V lost 2 bases to trimming and J lost 5 bases; unmatched junction nucleotides: 11. This chain's CDR3 is CASSYRFVTGETEAFF. CDR3 nucleotide sequence: TGTGCCAGCAGTTACCGGTTTGTTACAGGGGAAACTGAAGCTTTCTTT.

This chain uses TRBV24-1 with TRBJ2-5; TRBD1 aligns across 9 bases. Germline assignment: CDR1 KGHDR and CDR2 SFDVKD. Trimming removed 3 bases from V and 7 bases from J; junction bases left unmatched: 8. CDR3 length: 15 amino acids. The DNA of the CDR3 is TGTGCCACCAGTGATCCATCGGGACAGGGAGGGACCCAGTACTTC. Translating gives CATSDPSGQGGTQYF.

This chain links TRBV27 with TRBJ1-2; maybe TRBD1 (5 bases). The germline V gene has CDR1 MNHEY and CDR2 SMNVEV (reference sequence). With 0 bases removed from V and 8 bases from J, the gap between germline ends came to 10 bases. The CDR3 runs to 13 residues. The CDR3 region is CASSLSGGNGYTF. The CDR3 DNA reads as TGTGCCAGCAGTTTATCGGGGGGAAACGGCTACACCTTC.

This chain connects TRBV3-1 (or the pseudogene TRBV3-2) to TRBJ1-1, with D maybe TRBD1 (5 bases). Germline loops: CDR1 LGHDT, CDR2 YNNKEL (reference sequence). The CDR3 has 14 residues. The V end was cut by 1 base, the J end by 4 bases, with 10 bases between. CDR3 in amino acids: CASSQGGVITEAFF. For the CDR3, the DNA is TGTGCCAGCAGCCAAGGGGGCGTGATCACTGAAGCTTTCTTT.

This chain links TRBV18 with TRBJ1-6; a possible D gene is TRBD1 (6 bases). The V and J ends lost 4 bases and 4 bases respectively, with 14 bases between them. Germline V gives CDR1 KGHSH, CDR2 LQKENI. The CDR3 extends over 16 amino acids. The chain's CDR3 is CASSRRGDNYNSPLHF. The CDR3 bases are TGTGCCAGCTCACGCAGGGGCGACAATTATAATTCACCCCTCCACTTT.

The chain is built from TRBV6-5 and TRBJ2-2, with 12 positions matching TRBD2. Trimming removed 5 bases from V and 7 bases from J; junction bases left unmatched: 5. CDR3 size: 15 residues. Germline V lookup: CDR1 MNHEY, CDR2 SVGAGI. Written as DNA, the CDR3 is TGTGCCAGCAGTCCTAGCGGGGGGGCTCACGGGGAGCTGTTTTTT. Amino acids: CASSPSGGAHGELFF.

For this clone: As the CDR3 is not closed by the conserved phenylalanine or tryptophan, this likely results from a read error. The DNA is left out, because the CDR3 cannot be placed on it with certainty; the CDR3 is given as TCRdb lists it. The rearrangement joins TRBV11-3 to TRBJ1-4. Per the germline V gene, CDR1 is SGHNT and CDR2 is YENEEA. The CDR3 has 9 amino acids, counting both end residues. The CDR3 is CASPRPGGG.

This chain links TRBV2 with TRBJ1-2, with a possible D match to TRBD1 (5 bases). The germline V gene has CDR1 SNHLY and CDR2 FYNNEI. This CDR3 region has 13 residues. Trimming stripped 5 bases from V and 4 bases from J, with 11 bases between. In DNA form, the CDR3 reads TGTGCCAGCAGTCGGGGGACCGGCTATGGCTACACCTTC. Encoded protein: CASSRGTGYGYTF.

The sample holds a few counts of this clone. This chain uses TRBV18 with TRBJ1-6; 9 bases are shared with TRBD1. The germline V gene has CDR1 KGHSH and CDR2 LQKENI. The CDR3 totals 15 residues. J gave up 6 bases and V 3 bases, and 3 bases lay outside the gene matches. The DNA for the CDR3 is TGTGCCAGCTCACCCAGGGGACAGGGTAATTCACCCCTCCACTTT. This codes for CASSPRGQGNSPLHF.

This chain joins TRBV12-3 or TRBV12-4 and TRBJ1-6; D gene ambiguous. This CDR3 has 13 residues. V lost 5 bases, J lost 9 bases, and 11 bases lay in between. The CDR3 is CASSRSDSSPLHF. The CDR3 nucleotides are TGTGCCAGCAGTCGGTCAGACTCTTCACCCCTCCACTTT.

CDR3 in amino acids: CASSQSGAGANVLTF. In DNA form, the CDR3 reads TGTGCCAGCAGCCAGTCGGGTGCTGGGGCCAACGTCCTGACTTTC. The J gene is TRBJ2-6, the V gene TRBV3-1 (or the pseudogene TRBV3-2); D is uncertain. The germline V gene has CDR1 LGHDT and CDR2 YNNKEL (reference sequence). The CDR3 has 15 amino acids. Trimming took off 3 bases at V and 2 bases at J, with 8 bases between the two ends.

The chain links TRBV10-2 to TRBJ2-5; TRBD2 agrees at 11 bases. Germline assignment: CDR1 WSHSY and CDR2 SAAADI. V gave up 10 bases and J gave up 5 bases; unmatched junction bases: 18. The length of the CDR3 is 17 residues. CDR3 region: CATTEGTSGRFGETQYF. The CDR3 bases are TGCGCCACCACGGAGGGAACTAGCGGGAGATTTGGGGAGACCCAGTACTTC.

V gene TRBV27 combines with J gene TRBJ2-1; possibly TRBD2 for D (6 bases). Trimming pared 6 bases from V and 6 bases from J, leaving 15 bases between. The germline V gene encodes CDR1 MNHEY and CDR2 SMNVEV (reference sequence). The CDR3 contains 14 residues. The CDR3 region is CASRLGGPVNEQFF. The CDR3 DNA is TGTGCCAGCAGACTCGGAGGGCCGGTCAATGAGCAGTTCTTC.